This TCR beta chain was recovered during a study of cytomegalovirus exposure and HLA in healthy donors. Across the whole study: Genotyping of 430 or so donors showed that 65% to 90% belonged to the Caucasian-associated ancestry cluster. Study conclusions and caveats: In an earlier analysis, about 87% or about 30%: the productive usage of most TCR beta V segments. CMV antigen specificity was confirmed in vitro for a few CMV-associated chains.

In the case of this clone: Its matching antigen is unknown.

Deletions cut 4 bases from V and 7 bases from J, with 8 bases between. Germline CDR1 LNHDA, CDR2 SQIVND (reference sequence). This CDR3 region has 13 residues. 13 Jbeta primers and 60 Vbeta primers were used for the PCR. Produced via immunoSEQ multiplex PCR; TCRdb's table is partial and in-frame only. Among more than 95,000 clones listed, over 70% were seen once. Material for sequencing was PBMCs. The receptor was derived from a man aged 25-40 years in good health and CMV-seronegative. The chain uses TRBV19 and TRBJ1-6; D is unresolved. Here the CDR3 DNA reads TGTGCCAGTAGTACAGGTCGAAATTCACCCCTCCACTTT. Translation: CASSTGRNSPLHF. The complete variable domain, with remaining parts taken from reference TRBV19 and TRBJ1-6, reads DGGITQSPKYLFRKEGQNVTLSCEQNLNHDAMYWYRQDPGQGLRLIYYSQIVNDFQKGDIAEGYSVSREKKESFPLTVTSAQKNPTAFYLCASSTGRNSPLHFGNGTRLTVT.